This T cell receptor beta chain is from a study of Graves' ophthalmopathy and Graves' hyperthyroidism (dated by TCRdb to 2017 to 2018). About the full investigation: Peripheral blood was collected before any treatment was given, at the time of initial diagnosis. TCR beta repertoire signatures were used to distinguish Graves' ophthalmopathy from Graves' hyperthyroidism and to predict progression to ophthalmopathy. In total, 135 blood samples were TCR-sequenced: 40 to 45 ophthalmopathy, some 75 hyperthyroidism and some 17 hyperthyroidism-to-ophthalmopathy patients. To explore V-J signatures that distinguish ophthalmopathy from hyperthyroidism, a discovery set of about a hundred patients was enrolled, made up of approximately 45 with ophthalmopathy and around 57 with stable hyperthyroidism. For independent validation, a separate cohort was made up of 18 hyperthyroidism patients plus 17 patients who later progressed from hyperthyroidism to ophthalmopathy. In six or seven hyperthyroidism patients, the T-cell repertoires found in thyroid tissue were compared with those found in blood. Following sample collection, hyperthyroidism patients were given methimazole at a starting dose of 30 mg daily, and ophthalmopathy patients were given high-dose intravenous methylprednisolone.

For repertoire sequencing, TCR beta CDR3 regions were amplified from RNA transcripts. The first round of RT-PCR was done with HTBI primers and the Qiagen OneStep RT-PCR kit, and was followed by a second round of multiplex PCR, then size selection and purification. Libraries were sequenced paired-end with 100 bp reads on an Illumina HiSeq2000. Regarding the original processing steps: SOAPnuke was used to process the reads, removing any read that contained adapters or uncalled bases, had a mean Phred below 15, or lacked an exact match to the constant primer or identifier. COPE v1.2.5 was used to merge the high-quality paired reads. Each unique nucleotide sequence was treated as a clonotype, and MiTCR v1.1 was used to align the clonotypes to the IMGT TRB V, D and J references. Only V-J combinations with frequency above 0.0001 were analysed, covering over 98% of repertoires. For each V-J combination, a TCR clonal expansion and chaos score was defined as the ratio of F50 clonal expansion to chaos observed in the TCRdist matrix. Features were reduced by Welch's t-statistics and random forest to roughly 14 V-J combinations, which fed a naive Bayes classifier. The Morisita-Horn index was used to measure how similar the thyroid and blood repertoires were. TCRdb reanalyzed the raw reads on its own, using fastp at Q25 for trimming and MiXCR for clone calling, and kept in-frame beta chains. Every entry covers one CDR3 protein and lists the most common genes and DNA from its rows. TCRdb, not the original authors, processed these V and J calls. The sample contains 35,000 to 50,000 distinct CDR3 sequences, roughly 49% of them found a single time. Roughly 24% of the sample comes from the top ten.

Broader findings and caveats from the paper: Sample size was not statistically predetermined, and group allocation was not concealed from the investigators. The 13-signature model separated ophthalmopathy from stable hyperthyroidism with 85% to 90% sensitivity and roughly 84% specificity in cross-validation, and 80%/75% in the test set. Among expanded thyroid clonotypes with frequency above 0.001, most also showed up in blood, which suggests that blood repertoires may reflect the thyroid immune response. In validation, the model predicted ophthalmopathy progression with about 71% sensitivity and 72.22% specificity; 12 predicted patients were CT-confirmed with GO in a median of approximately 6.5 months.

For this clonotype: Its antigen is still unknown. No much larger clone exists at a distance of one base, and base qualities are not known.

The cysteine opens and the phenylalanine closes a CDR3 of 14 amino acids. The DNA shown is the 42-base CDR3, in frame from base 1. V ends up 6 bases short and J 6 bases short, with an unmatched junction base count of 5. CDR1 and CDR2 were assigned from the germline V gene as ENHRY and SYGVKD. Hyperthyroidism was considered stable if no progression to ophthalmopathy occurred within 18 months of follow-up. Hyperthyroidism patients were newly diagnosed, with disease duration under 2 months, and aged 18 to 65 years. Patients with other autoimmune diseases, uncontrolled infections, pregnancy or lactation were excluded from the study. Diagnosis was based on clinical symptoms, serum thyroxine, TRAb, thyroid ultrasound and orbital computed tomography. PBMCs were isolated from more than 9 ml of fresh peripheral blood by Ficoll-Paque density gradient centrifugation. Total RNA was extracted using Trizol reagent, and RNA quality was checked on an Agilent 2100 Bioanalyzer.

The sample was peripheral blood. The chain employs TRBV10-3 and TRBJ1-5, with TRBD1 identical over 10 junction bases. The sequence was obtained from an adult woman with stable Graves' hyperthyroidism. The CDR3 loop reads CAIRPGQGSQPQHF. The DNA sequence is TGTGCCATCAGGCCGGGACAGGGGAGTCAGCCCCAGCATTTT.